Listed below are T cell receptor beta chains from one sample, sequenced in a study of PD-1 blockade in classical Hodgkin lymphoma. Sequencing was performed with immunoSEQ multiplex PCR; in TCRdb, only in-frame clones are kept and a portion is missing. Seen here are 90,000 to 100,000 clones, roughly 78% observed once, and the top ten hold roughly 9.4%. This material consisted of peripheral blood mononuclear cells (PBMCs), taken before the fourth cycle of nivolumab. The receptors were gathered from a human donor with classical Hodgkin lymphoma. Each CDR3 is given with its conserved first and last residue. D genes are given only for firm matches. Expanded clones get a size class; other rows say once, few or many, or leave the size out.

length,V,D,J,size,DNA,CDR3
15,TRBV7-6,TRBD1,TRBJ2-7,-,TGTGCCAGCAGCTTCGGGACAGATAGCTCCTACGAGCAGTACTTC,CASSFGTDSSYEQYF
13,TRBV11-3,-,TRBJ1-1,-,TGTGCCAGCAGCTTAGTTAGCGGGACTGAAGCTTTCTTT,CASSLVSGTEAFF
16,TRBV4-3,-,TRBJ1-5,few,TGCGCCAGCAGCCAAGATGACGGACGGTACAATCAGCCCCAGCATTTT,CASSQDDGRYNQPQHF
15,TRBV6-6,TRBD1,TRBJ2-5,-,TGTGCCAGCAGGTACAGGGGGGTCGGCCAAGAGACCCAGTACTTC,CASRYRGVGQETQYF
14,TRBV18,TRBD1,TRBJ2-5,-,TGTGCCAGCTCACCTCTGACAGGGCAAGAGACCCAGTACTTC,CASSPLTGQETQYF
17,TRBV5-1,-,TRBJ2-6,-,TGCGCCAGCAGGGTGAGGAGTAGGGTACCTGGGGCCAACGTCCTGACTTTC,CASRVRSRVPGANVLTF
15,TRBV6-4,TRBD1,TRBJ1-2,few,TGTGCCAGCAGATCCCGACAGGGCATAAACTATGGCTACACCTTC,CASRSRQGINYGYTF
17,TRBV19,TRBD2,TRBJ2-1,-,TGTGCCAGTAGGGGGGAGGGGCAGGCACCGACCAGGGATGAGCAGTTCTTC,CASRGEGQAPTRDEQFF
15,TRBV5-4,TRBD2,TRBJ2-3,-,TGTGCCAGCAGCTCCCTAGCGGGGGGGCCCGATACGCAGTATTTT,CASSSLAGGPDTQYF
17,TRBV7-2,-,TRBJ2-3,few,TGTGCCAGCAGCCTTGTTGGGTTGCGGACTTACACAGATACGCAGTATTTT,CASSLVGLRTYTDTQYF
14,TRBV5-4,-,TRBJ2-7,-,TGTGCCAGCAGCTTGGAGGGCGGCTCCTACGAGCAGTACTTC,CASSLEGGSYEQYF
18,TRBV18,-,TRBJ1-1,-,TGTGCCAGCTCACCACCGAATTCGGGTCCCCCACTGAACACTGAAGCTTTCTTT,CASSPPNSGPPLNTEAFF
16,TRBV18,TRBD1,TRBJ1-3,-,TGTGCCAGCTCACCTGTTGGGACAGATGATGGAAACACCATATATTTT,CASSPVGTDDGNTIYF
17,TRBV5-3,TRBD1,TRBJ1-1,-,TGTGCCAGAAGCTTGGACGCGACAGGGCCGGGTGTGACTGAAGCTTTCTTT,CARSLDATGPGVTEAFF
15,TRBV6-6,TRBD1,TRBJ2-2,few,TGTGCCAGCAGGATTCGGACAGGGGATCGTGGGGAGCTGTTTTTT,CASRIRTGDRGELFF
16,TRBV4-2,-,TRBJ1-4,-,TGTGCCAGCAGCCAAGAGGGGAGGGGGACTAATGAAAAACTGTTTTTT,CASSQEGRGTNEKLFF
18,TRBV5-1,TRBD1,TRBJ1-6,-,TGCGCCAGCAGCTTGCGGCCCGGGACAGGGCCCTATAATTCACCCCTCCACTTT,CASSLRPGTGPYNSPLHF
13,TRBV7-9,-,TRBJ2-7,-,TGTGCCAGCAGCTTAGAGGGACCATACGAGCAGTACTTC,CASSLEGPYEQYF
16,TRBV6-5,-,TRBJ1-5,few,TGTGCCAGCAGTTACTCGATCGGGGGGCGCGATCAGCCCCAGCATTTT,CASSYSIGGRDQPQHF
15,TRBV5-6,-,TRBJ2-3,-,TGTGCCAGCAGCCGGCTAGCTGCTAGCACAGATACGCAGTATTTT,CASSRLAASTDTQYF
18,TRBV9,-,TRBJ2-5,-,TGTGCCAGCAGCGCGGGGGCTTCTGGGACCCCGTACCAAGAGACCCAGTACTTC,CASSAGASGTPYQETQYF
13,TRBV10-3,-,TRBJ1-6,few,TGTGCCATCAGTGGGTCCTATAATTCACCCCTCCACTTT,CAISGSYNSPLHF
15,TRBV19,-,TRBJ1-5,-,TGTGCCAGTAGTATAGGGGGCACTATCAATCAGCCCCAGCATTTT,CASSIGGTINQPQHF
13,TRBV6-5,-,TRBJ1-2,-,TGTGCCAGCAGTCCGGACATAAACTATGGCTACACCTTC,CASSPDINYGYTF
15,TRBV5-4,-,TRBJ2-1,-,TGTGCCAGCAGCTTAACCCCAATCTCCTACAATGAGCAGTTCTTC,CASSLTPISYNEQFF
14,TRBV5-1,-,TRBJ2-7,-,TGCGCCAGCAGCTTCTTGGCAGCAGGCTACGAGCAGTACTTC,CASSFLAAGYEQYF
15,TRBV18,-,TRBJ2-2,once,TGTGCCAGCTCACCCTCCCACAGGGACGCCGGGGAGCTGTTTTTT,CASSPSHRDAGELFF
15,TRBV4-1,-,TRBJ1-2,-,TGCGCCAGCAGCTACCCGGGACTTTCTTTATATGGCTACACCTTC,CASSYPGLSLYGYTF
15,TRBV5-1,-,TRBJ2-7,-,TGCGCCAGCAGCTGGGGGTCGACGGGGACCTACGAGCAGTACTTC,CASSWGSTGTYEQYF
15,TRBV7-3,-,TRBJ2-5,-,TGTGCCAGCAGCTGGGGAGGACTACCCTCAGAGACCCAGTACTTC,CASSWGGLPSETQYF
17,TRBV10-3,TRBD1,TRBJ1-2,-,TGTGCCATCACCGACAGGGGGCTCGGGTATGCTGGCTATGGCTACACCTTC,CAITDRGLGYAGYGYTF
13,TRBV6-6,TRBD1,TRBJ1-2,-,TGTGCCAGCAGTTACGCGGACAGGGGTGGCTACACCTTC,CASSYADRGGYTF